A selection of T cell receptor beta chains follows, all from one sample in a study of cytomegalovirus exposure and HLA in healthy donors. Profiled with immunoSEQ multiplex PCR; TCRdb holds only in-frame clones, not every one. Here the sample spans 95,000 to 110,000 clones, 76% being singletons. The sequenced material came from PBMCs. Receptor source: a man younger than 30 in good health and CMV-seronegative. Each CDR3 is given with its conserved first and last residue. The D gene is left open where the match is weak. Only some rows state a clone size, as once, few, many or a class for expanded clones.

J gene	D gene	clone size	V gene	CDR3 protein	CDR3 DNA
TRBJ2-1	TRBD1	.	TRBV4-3	CASSQVLAGGRNEQFF	TGCGCCAGCAGCCAAGTATTGGCAGGGGGAAGGAATGAGCAGTTCTTC
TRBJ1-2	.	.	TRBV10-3	CAISEYRQTKTEDGYTF	TGTGCCATCAGTGAGTATCGGCAGACTAAAACTGAAGATGGCTACACCTTC
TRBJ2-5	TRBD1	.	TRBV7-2	CASSSQGQSKETQYF	TGTGCCAGCAGCTCCCAGGGACAGTCTAAAGAGACCCAGTACTTC
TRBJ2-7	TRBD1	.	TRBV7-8	CASSRDRVYEQYF	TGTGCCAGCAGCCGGGACAGGGTCTACGAGCAGTACTTC
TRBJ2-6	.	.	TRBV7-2	CASSLRGGSGANVLTF	TGTGCCAGCAGCTTAAGGGGGGGATCTGGGGCCAACGTCCTGACTTTC
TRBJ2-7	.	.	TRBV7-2	CASSWLAPYEQYF	TGTGCCAGCAGCTGGCTAGCGCCCTACGAGCAGTACTTC
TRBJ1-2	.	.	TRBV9	CASSGLGRVTYGYTF	TGTGCCAGCAGCGGCCTGGGCAGGGTAACATATGGCTACACCTTC
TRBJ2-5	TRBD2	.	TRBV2	CASKARGAGVETQYF	TGTGCCAGCAAGGCCCGGGGAGCGGGGGTCGAGACCCAGTACTTC
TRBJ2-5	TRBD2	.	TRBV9	CASSVGGTSGGPQETQYF	TGTGCCAGCAGCGTAGGGGGGACTAGCGGGGGGCCCCAAGAGACCCAGTACTTC
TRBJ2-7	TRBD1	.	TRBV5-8	CASSVGDRDSYEQYF	TGTGCCAGCAGCGTCGGGGACAGGGACTCCTACGAGCAGTACTTC
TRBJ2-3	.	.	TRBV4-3	CASSQDLRGTDTQYF	TGCGCCAGCAGCCAAGATCTTCGGGGCACAGATACGCAGTATTTT
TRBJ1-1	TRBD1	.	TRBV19	CATQTGAKNTEAFF	TGTGCCACCCAGACAGGGGCGAAGAACACTGAAGCTTTCTTT
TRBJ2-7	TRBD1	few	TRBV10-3	CATRTGGGSYEQYF	TGTGCCACGAGAACAGGGGGTGGGTCCTACGAGCAGTACTTC
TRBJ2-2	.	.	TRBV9	CASSVVPGTGELFF	TGTGCCAGCAGCGTAGTTCCGGGGACCGGGGAGCTGTTTTTT
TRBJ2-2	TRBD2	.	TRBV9	CASSVASGTANTGELFF	TGTGCCAGCAGCGTAGCCAGCGGGACGGCGAACACCGGGGAGCTGTTTTTT
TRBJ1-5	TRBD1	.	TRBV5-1	CASSIGQGDQPQHF	TGCGCCAGCAGCATTGGACAGGGGGATCAGCCCCAGCATTTT
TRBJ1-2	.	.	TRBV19	CASSIRGYDGYTF	TGTGCCAGTAGTATTAGGGGGTACGATGGCTACACCTTC
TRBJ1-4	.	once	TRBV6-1	CASSEVGRRGEKLFF	TGTGCCAGCAGTGAAGTCGGCCGCCGAGGGGAAAAACTGTTTTTT
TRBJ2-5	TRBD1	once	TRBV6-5	CASTTGQGWAQYF	TGTGCCAGCACTACCGGACAGGGATGGGCCCAGTACTTC
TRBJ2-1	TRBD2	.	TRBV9	CASSVGASGGHGSYNEQFF	TGTGCCAGCAGCGTCGGGGCTAGCGGGGGGCATGGCTCCTACAATGAGCAGTTCTTC
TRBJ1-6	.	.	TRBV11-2	CASSLEVGLYSPLHF	TGTGCCAGCAGCTTAGAGGTGGGACTTTATTCACCCCTCCACTTT
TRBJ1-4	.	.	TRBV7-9	CASSSGMDEKLFF	TGTGCCAGCAGCTCGGGGATGGATGAAAAACTGTTTTTT
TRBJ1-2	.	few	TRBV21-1	CASSKGGPLPLDYGYTF	TGTGCCAGCAGCAAAGGCGGGCCGTTACCTCTGGACTATGGCTACACCTTC
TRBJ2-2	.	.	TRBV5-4	CASSLASYTGELFF	TGTGCCAGCAGCTTGGCCTCTTACACCGGGGAGCTGTTTTTT